The present TCR beta chain was sequenced within a study of identical twins. TCRdb recomputed calls from the 5' RACE reads with MiXCR, one row per CDR3 protein. The sample records 1.5 million to 2 million distinct CDR3 sequences, about 32% being singletons. The germline V gene encodes CDR1 LGHDT and CDR2 YNNKEL (reference sequence). With 3 bases clipped from V and 2 bases from J, the junction kept 5 bases outside the gene matches. The CDR3 runs to 16 residues. The chain joins TRBV3-1 to TRBJ2-3; 10 bases are a match to TRBD2. Sequencing was done on a sample of cord blood. The receptor's source is a newborn girl in good health. CDR3 sequence: CASSHVLAGYTDTQYF. The CDR3 nucleotides are TGTGCCAGCAGCCACGTACTAGCGGGGTACACAGATACGCAGTATTTT.